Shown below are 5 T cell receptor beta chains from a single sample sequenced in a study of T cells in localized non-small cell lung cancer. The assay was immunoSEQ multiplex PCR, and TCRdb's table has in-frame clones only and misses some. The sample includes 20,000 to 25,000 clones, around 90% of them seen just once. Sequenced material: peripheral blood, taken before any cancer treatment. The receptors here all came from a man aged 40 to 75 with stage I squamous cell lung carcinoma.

In DNA, the CDR3 is TGTGCCAGCAGGGAGAGGGCGGGCGGCCAGCCCCAGCATTTT. Residues: CASRERAGGQPQHF. The rearrangement joins TRBV27 to TRBJ1-5; no reliable D call. The CDR3 has 14 amino acids. The ends were cut back, 6 bases at V and 7 bases at J, with 16 bases in the middle. Germline V gene data show CDR1 as MNHEY and CDR2 as SMNVEV (reference sequence).

CDR3 sequence: CASSFLRGEEQFF. CDR3 nucleotides: TGTGCCAGCAGCTTCCTGAGGGGGGAAGAGCAGTTCTTC. The rearrangement links TRBV7-9 to TRBJ2-1, with D perhaps given as TRBD1 or TRBD2 (6 bases each). CDR1 and CDR2 from the germline V gene are SEHNR and FQNEAQ (reference sequence). CDR3 length equals 13 residues. Deletions cut 3 bases from V and 10 bases from J, with 13 bases between.

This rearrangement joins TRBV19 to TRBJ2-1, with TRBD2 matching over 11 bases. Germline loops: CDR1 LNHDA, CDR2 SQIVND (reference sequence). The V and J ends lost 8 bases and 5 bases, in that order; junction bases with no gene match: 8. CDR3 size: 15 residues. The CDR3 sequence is CASEVAGGPNNEQFF. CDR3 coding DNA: TGTGCCAGTGAAGTAGCGGGGGGGCCGAACAATGAGCAGTTCTTC. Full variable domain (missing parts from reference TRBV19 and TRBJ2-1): DGGITQSPKYLFRKEGQNVTLSCEQNLNHDAMYWYRQDPGQGLRLIYYSQIVNDFQKGDIAEGYSVSREKKESFPLTVTSAQKNPTAFYLCASEVAGGPNNEQFFGPGTRLTVL.

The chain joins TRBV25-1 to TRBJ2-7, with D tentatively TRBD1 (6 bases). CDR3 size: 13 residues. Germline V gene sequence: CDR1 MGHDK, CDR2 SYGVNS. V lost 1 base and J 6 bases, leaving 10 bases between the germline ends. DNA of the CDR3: TGTGCCAGCAGTGAATGGGGGCGGCCCGAGCAGTACTTC. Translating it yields CASSEWGRPEQYF.

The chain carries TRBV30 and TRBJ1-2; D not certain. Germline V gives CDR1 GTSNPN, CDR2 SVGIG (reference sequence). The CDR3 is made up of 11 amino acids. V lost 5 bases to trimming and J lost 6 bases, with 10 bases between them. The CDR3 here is CAWGSGNGYTF. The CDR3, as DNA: TGTGCCTGGGGGTCCGGGAATGGCTACACCTTC.